This T cell receptor beta chain was identified during a study of T cell responses to AZD1222 COVID-19 vaccine. Study-wide background: Second doses that came at about 4 or about 12 weeks were put together.

Details on this clone: Its antigen remains unknown.

Study results and caveats: Only a handful of AZD1222 recipients, roughly six in all, had baseline seropositivity. The reported proportion of spike-specific TCRs targeting unmutated variant regions was nearly half.

V trimming: 6 bases; J trimming: 4 bases; junction bases outside the gene matches: 10. The germline V gene encodes CDR1 LNHDA and CDR2 SQIVND (reference sequence). This CDR3 is built from 15 residues. Sequencing used immunoSEQ multiplex PCR; TCRdb keeps in-frame clones, though not all of them. The repertoire holds around 100,000 clones, with 75% to 90% as singletons. This chain joins TRBV19 and TRBJ1-2, with TRBD1 matching over 8 bases. The TCR originated in an adult in good health. Here the sequenced sample was peripheral blood, taken on day 0 of AZD1222 vaccination. This CDR3 reads CASRSTGGESYGYTF. In DNA, the CDR3 is TGTGCCAGTAGGTCAACAGGGGGAGAATCCTATGGCTACACCTTC.